The rows below give T cell receptor beta chains drawn from one sample of a study of blood T cells in healthy people across ages. One entry per CDR3 protein results from TCRdb running MiXCR on the 5' RACE reads. Among approximately 880,000 distinct CDR3 sequences, 48% were seen once, and the ten largest hold about an eighth. Sequencing was done on a sample of blood. All receptors come from a man aged 25-45 years in good health. Both conserved end residues are part of each CDR3. D genes are given only for firm matches. Not all rows give a size; the values are once, few, many and, for expanded clones, a class.

>TRBV7-6|NA|TRBJ2-5|NA
TGTGCCAGCAGCTTAGGTAGCGTGGCGGGGGCAGCAGAGACCCAGTACTTC
CASSLGSVAGAAETQYF
>TRBV4-3|NA|TRBJ2-2|TRBD1
TGCGCCAGCAGCCAAGATACCGACAGGGCCGGGGAGCTGTTTTTT
CASSQDTDRAGELFF
>TRBV3-1|NA|TRBJ1-1|NA
TGTGCCAGCAGCCAAGATTCCCGGGACAACACTGAAGCTTTCTTT
CASSQDSRDNTEAFF
>TRBV20-1|many|TRBJ2-1|NA
TGCAGTGCTAGAGATTCGGCAGGAATTAATGAGCAGTTCTTC
CSARDSAGINEQFF
>TRBV24-1|NA|TRBJ2-5|NA
TGTGCCACCAGTGATTTGAAGACAGGAGTACAAGAGACCCAGTACTTC
CATSDLKTGVQETQYF
>TRBV13|NA|TRBJ2-5|TRBD1
TGTGCCAGCAGCCACCCTCCTCGGGACAGGCACAATGAGCAGTACTTC
CASSHPPRDRHNEQYF
>TRBV6-2/TRBV6-3|NA|TRBJ1-2|TRBD1
TGTGCCATCGGACAGGGCTACGGCTACACCTTC
CAIGQGYGYTF
>TRBV9|NA|TRBJ2-7|NA
TGTGCCAGCAGCGATAGAAGGGTGACCAACGAGCAGTACTTC
CASSDRRVTNEQYF
>TRBV4-1|NA|TRBJ1-5|NA
TGCGCCAGCAGCCCAGGTTCGGGCGGGAATCAGCCCCAGCATTTT
CASSPGSGGNQPQHF
>TRBV30|NA|TRBJ1-1|TRBD1
TGTGCCTGGAGACGGACAGGGGGATCCTCAGCTGAAGCTTTCTTT
CAWRRTGGSSAEAFF
>TRBV6-5|NA|TRBJ2-7|TRBD1
TGTGCCAGCAGCGAAACCGGACAGGGACTGGACGAGCAGTACTTC
CASSETGQGLDEQYF
>TRBV27|NA|TRBJ1-2|NA
TGTGCCAGCAGTTTAGCAGGGATCTCTGGCTACACCTTC
CASSLAGISGYTF
>TRBV7-9|NA|TRBJ2-7|TRBD1
TGTGCCAGCAGCTTAGACCCGGGACAGGGGCTCTTCTACGAGCAGTACTTC
CASSLDPGQGLFYEQYF
>TRBV6-1|NA|TRBJ2-3|TRBD1
TGTGCCAGCAGAGACTTTGACAGGGGGCAGACAGATACGCAGTATTTT
CASRDFDRGQTDTQYF
>TRBV29-1|NA|TRBJ1-1|NA
TGCAGCGTGAACGACAGGACGGGGAACACTGAAGCTTTCTTT
CSVNDRTGNTEAFF
>TRBV6-6|NA|TRBJ2-7|TRBD1
TGTGCCAGCAGTACCTCGGACAGGGGCTCCTACGAGCAGTACTTC
CASSTSDRGSYEQYF
>TRBV6-5|few|TRBJ2-7|NA
TGTGCCAGCAGTTGGCTTGCAGACTACGAGCAGTACTTC
CASSWLADYEQYF
>TRBV12-3/TRBV12-4|NA|TRBJ1-6|NA
TGTGCCAGCAGATCCACTGGGTGGGCTTCACCCCTCCACTTT
CASRSTGWASPLHF
>TRBV5-1|NA|TRBJ2-1|TRBD1
TGCGCCAGCAGCCTTGACAGGGGGCGCTACAATGAGCAGTTCTTC
CASSLDRGRYNEQFF
>TRBV6-2/TRBV6-3|NA|TRBJ2-6|NA
TGTGCCAGCAGTCGTGGAACAAACTCTGGGGCCAACGTCCTGACTTTC
CASSRGTNSGANVLTF
>TRBV6-2/TRBV6-3|NA|TRBJ2-7|TRBD2
TGTGCCAGCAGTGTCTTTAGCGGGGCGATATCCGAGCAGTACTTC
CASSVFSGAISEQYF
>TRBV4-3|few|TRBJ2-1|TRBD2
TGCGCCAGCAGCCAAGATCTTGCGGGGGGACACGGCAATGAGCAGTTCTTC
CASSQDLAGGHGNEQFF
>TRBV5-1|NA|TRBJ2-5|TRBD2
TGCGCCAGCAGCTTGATTAGCGGGGGCCAAGAGACCCAGTACTTC
CASSLISGGQETQYF
>TRBV7-3|NA|TRBJ1-1|NA
TGTGCCAGCAGCCCCTACGGGCAGAACACTGAAGCTTTCTTT
CASSPYGQNTEAFF
>TRBV5-1|NA|TRBJ1-1|NA
TGCGCCAGCAGGGGTGAAGCTTTCTTT
CASRGEAFF
>TRBV10-3|NA|TRBJ2-7|TRBD1
TGTGCCATCAGTGAGCCATCTAGGCGGACAGGCAACGAGCAGTACTTC
CAISEPSRRTGNEQYF
>TRBV28|NA|TRBJ2-1|TRBD2
TGTGCCAGCCGTCAGCGGGGGGGCCTTAATGAGCAGTTCTTC
CASRQRGGLNEQFF
>TRBV7-9|few|TRBJ2-2|NA
TGTGCCAGCAGCTTAGCCGCCGGGAATCCGTACACCGGGGAGCTGTTTTTT
CASSLAAGNPYTGELFF
>TRBV15|few|TRBJ2-7|TRBD2
TGTGCCACCAGCAGATCGGGACTAGCCTACGAGCAGTACTTC
CATSRSGLAYEQYF
>TRBV4-3|many|TRBJ2-3|NA
TGCGCCAGCAGCCAGATTAATTCAGATACGCAGTATTTT
CASSQINSDTQYF
>TRBV7-3|few|TRBJ2-1|NA
TGTGCCAGCAGCCCTCTAGGGGGGAGGAATGAGCAGTTCTTC
CASSPLGGRNEQFF
>TRBV7-2|NA|TRBJ2-1|TRBD1
TGTGCCAGCAGCGAGGGGGCAGGGCAATACAATGAGCAGTTCTTC
CASSEGAGQYNEQFF
>TRBV12-3/TRBV12-4|many|TRBJ1-5|NA
TGTGCCAGCAGTCAGGGTAATAGCAATCAGCCCCAGCATTTT
CASSQGNSNQPQHF
>TRBV9|few|TRBJ1-2|NA
TGTGCCAGCAGCGTAGGCGGGGAGGATGGCTACACCTTC
CASSVGGEDGYTF
>TRBV3-1|few|TRBJ1-1|NA
TGTGCCAGCAGCCAAGATCGAGCGGGGTTCGCCTCTGAAGCTTTCTTT
CASSQDRAGFASEAFF
>TRBV6-2/TRBV6-3|NA|TRBJ2-1|TRBD2
TGTGCCAGCAGTCAAAATAGCGGGGGGGCCTACAATGAGCAGTTCTTC
CASSQNSGGAYNEQFF
>TRBV9|NA|TRBJ2-2|TRBD2
TGTGCCAGCAGCCCCAGTCGGGGGGACGTCACCGGGGAGCTGTTTTTT
CASSPSRGDVTGELFF
>TRBV11-2|NA|TRBJ2-5|TRBD2
TGTGCCAGCAGCCCCGGGACTAGTTGGCGTGTGCAGTACTTC
CASSPGTSWRVQYF
>TRBV20-1|NA|TRBJ1-5|NA
TGCAGTGCTACTTCGGGGGGGGTTGGGAATCAGCCCCAGCATTTT
CSATSGGVGNQPQHF
>TRBV7-9|many|TRBJ2-5|TRBD2
TGTGCCAGCAGCTCGCCGGGACTAGCGGGGGTTCACCAAGAGACCCAGTACTTC
CASSSPGLAGVHQETQYF
>TRBV28|NA|TRBJ2-7|NA
TGTGCCAGCAGTTCCAGGGTCCACGAGCAGTACTTC
CASSSRVHEQYF
>TRBV20-1|NA|TRBJ2-1|NA
TGCAGTGCTAGGGATCAGGGCTCAACATACTCCTACAATGAGCAGTTCTTC
CSARDQGSTYSYNEQFF
>TRBV3-1|NA|TRBJ2-1|NA
TGTGCCAGCAGCCAAGATTTGGACACCTCCTACAATGAGCAGTTCTTC
CASSQDLDTSYNEQFF
>TRBV29-1|NA|TRBJ2-1|NA
TGCGGAGGTAGCCCCGCGGGTGAGCAGTTCTTC
CGGSPAGEQFF
>TRBV24-1|NA|TRBJ2-6|NA
TGTGCCACCAGGCCCCTTAATGATTCTGGGGCCAACGTCCTGACTTTC
CATRPLNDSGANVLTF
>TRBV5-1|once|TRBJ1-2|NA
TGCGCCAGCAGCTCATTACGACAGGATAACTATGGCTACACCTTC
CASSSLRQDNYGYTF